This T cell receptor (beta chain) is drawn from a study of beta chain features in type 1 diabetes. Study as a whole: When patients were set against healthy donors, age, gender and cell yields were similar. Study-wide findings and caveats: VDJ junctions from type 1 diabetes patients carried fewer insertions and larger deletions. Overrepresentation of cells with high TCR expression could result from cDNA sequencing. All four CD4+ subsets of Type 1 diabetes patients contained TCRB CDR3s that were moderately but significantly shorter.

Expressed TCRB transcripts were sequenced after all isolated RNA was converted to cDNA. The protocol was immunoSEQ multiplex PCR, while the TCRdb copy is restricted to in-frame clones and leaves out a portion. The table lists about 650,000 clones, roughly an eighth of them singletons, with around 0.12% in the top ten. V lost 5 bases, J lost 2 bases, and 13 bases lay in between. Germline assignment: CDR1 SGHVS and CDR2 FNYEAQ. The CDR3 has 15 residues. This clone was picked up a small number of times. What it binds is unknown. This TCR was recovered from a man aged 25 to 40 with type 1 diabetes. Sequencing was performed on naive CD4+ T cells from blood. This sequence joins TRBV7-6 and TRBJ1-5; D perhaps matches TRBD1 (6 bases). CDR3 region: CASSRTGARNQPQHF. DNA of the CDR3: TGTGCCAGCAGCCGCACGGGGGCTCGCAATCAGCCCCAGCATTTT.